Below are 11 T cell receptor beta chains sequenced from a single sample in a study of blood T cell repertoires in COVID-19 (dated by TCRdb to the early 2020s). To prepare the library, the immunoSEQ multiplex PCR assay was applied. Not all clones reach the TCRdb copy of this immuneACCESS table, which keeps in-frame sequences only. Checked studies attribute under half of the gap to unresolved V genes and leave the rest unexplained. This sample lists over 150,000 clones; approximately 79% were detected once. Around 7.8% of the sample is held by the ten biggest clonotypes. Sequencing was carried out using PBMCs or T cells enriched from blood (not recorded which). The receptors originated from a man aged 45-65 years who had recovered from COVID-19.

The CDR3 nucleotides read TGTGCCAGCAGTTTAGGGGCGGGACCTAACTATGGCTACACCTTC. It encodes CASSLGAGPNYGYTF. The chain is built from TRBV27 and TRBJ1-2; TRBD1 is a possible D gene (5 bases). This CDR3 region has 15 residues. Germline V CDR1 and CDR2: MNHEY, SMNVEV (reference sequence). With 2 bases removed from V and 0 bases from J, the gap between germline ends came to 10 bases.

This clone was seen once. The rearrangement joins TRBV19 to TRBJ1-5; D gene ambiguous. The CDR3 loop spans 14 amino acids. Germline V gene data show CDR1 as LNHDA and CDR2 as SQIVND (reference sequence). V lost 7 bases and J lost 6, with 16 bases in between. CDR3 in amino acids: CASTTSERAQPQHF. CDR3 nucleotides: TGTGCCAGTACCACCTCGGAGAGGGCTCAGCCCCAGCATTTT. The entire variable domain, with the rest obtained from reference TRBV19 and TRBJ1-5, is as follows: DGGITQSPKYLFRKEGQNVTLSCEQNLNHDAMYWYRQDPGQGLRLIYYSQIVNDFQKGDIAEGYSVSREKKESFPLTVTSAQKNPTAFYLCASTTSERAQPQHFGDGTRLSIL.

V is TRBV11-2 and J is TRBJ2-5, with TRBD1 matching over 7 bases. This CDR3 contains 15 residues. Per germline, CDR1 SGHAT and CDR2 FQNNGV. Trimming at V came to 3 bases and at J to 4 bases, leaving 8 bases not matched to a gene. The CDR3 nucleotides read TGTGCCAGCAGCTTCGGGAACAGGGGCGGAGAGACCCAGTACTTC. Its protein product is CASSFGNRGGETQYF.

V gene TRBV27 combines with J gene TRBJ1-5, with D possibly being TRBD1 (5 bases). The CDR3 loop spans 15 amino acids. CDR1 MNHEY and CDR2 SMNVEV come from the germline V gene (reference sequence). V lost 1 base and J 7 bases, leaving 14 bases between the germline ends. The CDR3 spells CASSLFPGVRQPQHF. Written as DNA, the CDR3 is TGTGCCAGCAGTTTATTTCCGGGGGTACGGCAGCCCCAGCATTTT.

The chain recombines TRBV25-1 with TRBJ2-5; a possible D gene is TRBD2 (5 bases). The length of the CDR3 is 15 residues. V lost 0 bases to trimming and J lost 7 bases, with 15 bases between them. Germline-derived CDR1 and CDR2 are MGHDK and SYGVNS. As DNA, the CDR3 is TGTGCCAGCAGTGAATACGTAGGTAGCGTAGCGACCCAGTACTTC. Amino acids: CASSEYVGSVATQYF.

The chain joins TRBV5-1 to TRBJ2-3; D might be TRBD1 (6 bases). Germline V gives CDR1 SGHRS, CDR2 YFSETQ. V dropped 3 bases and J dropped 6 bases, with 14 bases sitting between them. This CDR3 has 14 residues. DNA of the CDR3: TGCGCCAGCAGCTGGGACAACGGACGGGATACGCAGTATTTT. This translates into CASSWDNGRDTQYF.

This clone was seen only a few times. The J gene is TRBJ1-5, the V gene TRBV7-2; weak D call: TRBD1 (5 bases). Germline V gene data show CDR1 as SGHTA and CDR2 as FQGNSA. This CDR3 has 16 residues. Trimming removed 4 bases from V and 5 bases from J, with 18 bases in between. The CDR3 sequence is CASSSGGAEVYQPQHF. The DNA for the CDR3 is TGTGCCAGCAGCTCGGGAGGGGCAGAAGTTTATCAGCCCCAGCATTTT.

The V call is TRBV6-5, the J call TRBJ2-2, with TRBD1 identical over 8 bases. The CDR3 sequence is 15 residues long. The germline gives CDR1 MNHEY, CDR2 SVGAGI. V lost 6 bases, J lost 4 bases, and 7 bases stayed unmatched. CDR3: CASSWGQELTGELFF. CDR3 sequence (DNA): TGTGCCAGCAGCTGGGGACAGGAGCTCACCGGGGAGCTGTTTTTT.

The J gene is TRBJ1-2, the V gene TRBV7-9; D may be TRBD1 (5 bases). Trimming shortened V by 4 bases and J by 4 bases, and 16 bases separated the two germline ends. CDR1 SEHNR and CDR2 FQNEAQ come from the germline V gene (reference sequence). The CDR3 runs 15 residues. The DNA for the CDR3 is TGTGCCAGCAGCTCCGCCCGAGGAGGGGCCTATGGCTACACCTTC. Translating it yields CASSSARGGAYGYTF.

The rearrangement links TRBV5-4 to TRBJ2-3; 7 bases agree with TRBD2. CDR3 length equals 14 residues. Germline V gene lookup returns CDR1 SGHNT and CDR2 YYREEE (reference sequence). V gave up 3 bases and J gave up 5 bases; unmatched junction bases: 6. The CDR3 loop is CASSWAGDGDTQYF. DNA of the CDR3: TGTGCCAGCAGCTGGGCGGGGGACGGAGATACGCAGTATTTT. Full variable domain (rest looked up from reference TRBV5-4 and TRBJ2-3): ETGVTQSPTHLIKTRGQQVTLRCSSQSGHNTVSWYQQALGQGPQFIFQYYREEENGRGNFPPRFSGLQFPNYSSELNVNALELDDSALYLCASSWAGDGDTQYFGPGTRLTVL.

This chain uses TRBV3-1 (or the pseudogene TRBV3-2) with TRBJ1-1; TRBD1 aligns across 8 bases. The CDR3 spans 14 residues. Germline CDR1 reads LGHDT; CDR2 reads YNNKEL (reference sequence). Trimming took 1 base from V and 2 from J; bases not matched to a gene: 0. CDR3 in DNA: TGTGCCAGCAGCCAAGCAGGGGGCAACACTGAAGCTTTCTTT. Translation gives CASSQAGGNTEAFF.